The 6 T cell receptor beta chains below come from one sample, sequenced in a study of shared clonotypes between healthy human individuals. Using immunoSEQ multiplex PCR, the repertoire was profiled, and TCRdb retains in-frame clones only, with some absent. The profile shows about 610,000 clones, roughly 96% of them singletons. Terminally differentiated effector memory CD45RA+ cells were left out of the naive CD8 fraction, which was CD45RO-negative and positively selected for CCR7. Input material: naive CD8+ T cells sorted from blood. The receptor set was obtained from a woman in her twenties or thirties in good health.

The CDR3 region is CSVDPSGSENEQFF. CDR3 DNA sequence: TGCAGCGTGGACCCTAGCGGGAGTGAGAATGAGCAGTTCTTC. The chain employs TRBV29-1 and TRBJ2-1; the match to TRBD2 covers 10 bases. From germline, CDR1 is SQVTM and CDR2 ANQGSEA. The trim removed 6 bases at V and 7 bases at J, leaving 9 bases unmatched. The CDR3 is 14 residues long.

The chain has TRBV6-1 and TRBJ2-5; a weak D match, TRBD2 (6 bases). Germline V gene sequence: CDR1 MNHNS, CDR2 SASEGT. Trimming removed 1 base at V and 7 bases at J, with 13 bases between. The CDR3 runs to 14 residues. The CDR3 protein is CASSEGGEDVTQYF. The CDR3 nucleotides read TGTGCCAGCAGTGAAGGGGGGGAAGACGTGACCCAGTACTTC.

The chain recombines TRBV13 with TRBJ1-1; D is uncertain. The CDR3 consists of 16 residues. CDR1 and CDR2 (germline): PRHDT, FYEKMQ (reference sequence). The ends were cut back, 1 base at V and 0 bases at J, with 12 bases in the middle. The CDR3 DNA sequence: TGTGCCAGCAGCTTAGTGAGGGAGGGATTGAACACTGAAGCTTTCTTT. This codes for CASSLVREGLNTEAFF.

CDR3 bases: TGTGCCAGCAGTTACTCCTCCAATCAGCCCCAGCATTTT. Its translation: CASSYSSNQPQHF. The genes are TRBV6-6 and TRBJ1-5; D gene uncertain. V was pared by 0 bases and J by 3 bases, with 3 bases between. The CDR3 is 13 residues long. Germline CDR1 is MNHNY and CDR2 is SVGAGI (reference sequence).

The chain links TRBV7-9 to TRBJ2-2; TRBD2 matches 7 bases. The CDR3 has 16 residues. After removal of 7 bases from V and 4 bases from J, the junction contained 12 bases not matched to a gene. CDR1 is SEHNR, CDR2 FQNEAQ, per germline (reference sequence). CDR3 nucleotide sequence: TGTGCCAGCACCCATGGGGGAGGGCCGACCACCGGGGAGCTGTTTTTT. It yields the protein CASTHGGGPTTGELFF.

Concerning this clone: At one end the junction does not follow the germline gene, possibly because of a read error. The gene calls are TRBV7-9 and TRBJ2-1; 10 nucleotides line up with TRBD2. This CDR3 comprises 14 residues. Germline loops: CDR1 SEHNR, CDR2 FQNEAQ (reference sequence). The CDR3 nucleotides read TGTGCCAGCAGCCTAGCGGGAGTGAGTAATGAGCAGTTCTTC. Translation gives CASSLAGVSNEQFF.